The 23 T cell receptor beta chains below all came from one sample that was sequenced in a study of T cell repertoires in cytomegalovirus infection. MiXCR, applied by TCRdb to the reads, yields one record per CDR3 protein. The data show 740,000 or so distinct CDR3 sequences, with approximately 34% seen just once and around 2.8% held by the top ten. Material for sequencing was PBMCs. The source of these receptors is a human donor in good health (CMV status not recorded). Some clones in this sample may be carry-over from other donors' samples.

This clonotype has at least ten counts. The chain recombines TRBV27 with TRBJ2-2; D unclear. This CDR3 is built from 17 residues. Germline V lookup: CDR1 MNHEY, CDR2 SMNVEV (reference sequence). V gave up 9 bases and J gave up 6 bases, with 26 bases separating them. The CDR3 DNA reads as TGTGCCAGTAGTGTGCCAACTGGTCCACAGCAGGCCGGGGAGCTGTTTTTT. Its protein is CASSVPTGPQQAGELFF.

Details on this clonotype: The conserved final phenylalanine or tryptophan is absent from the CDR3, which likely points to a read error. The CDR3 spells CASSEVVVGSYEQYL. CDR3 nucleotide sequence: TGTGCCAGCAGTGAAGTTGTAGTCGGATCCTACGAGCAGTACTTA. The chain has TRBV6-1 and TRBJ2-7; D call uncertain. CDR1 MNHNS and CDR2 SASEGT come from the germline V gene. Trimming took 1 base from V and 1 from J, leaving 11 bases between them. The CDR3 spans 15 residues.

CDR3 bases: TGTGCCAGCAGTCTCTTCCCCCTGACCTTACGTCGTAATGAAAAACTGTTTTTT. Translating gives CASSLFPLTLRRNEKLFF. This sequence joins TRBV12-3 or TRBV12-4 and TRBJ1-4, with D unresolved. This CDR3 comprises 18 residues. The ends were cut back, 5 bases at V and 4 bases at J, with 23 bases in the middle.

This clonotype was counted a few times. J is TRBJ2-1 and V is TRBV19, with D perhaps being TRBD1 or TRBD2 (5 bases each). The CDR3 length is 11 residues. The ends were cut back, 1 base at V and 10 bases at J, with 5 bases in the middle. Per germline, CDR1 LNHDA and CDR2 SQIVND (reference sequence). CDR3 sequence: CASSIGGEQFF. The CDR3 nucleotides read TGTGCCAGTAGTATAGGGGGGGAGCAGTTCTTC.

The chain couples TRBV7-1 to TRBJ2-4, with a possible D match to TRBD1 (6 bases). TRBV7-1 is sorted into the ORF group, with uncertain function. The CDR3 runs 12 residues. V dropped 5 bases and J dropped 9 bases, with 11 bases sitting between them. CDR3 DNA sequence: TGTGCCAGCAGCCGCGCAGGGGTCATTCAGTACTTC. This translates into CASSRAGVIQYF.

The chain has TRBV12-3 or TRBV12-4 and TRBJ2-7; D perhaps matches TRBD2 (6 bases). CDR3 length: 12 residues. The ends were cut back, 8 bases at V and 3 bases at J, with 11 bases in the middle. The CDR3 bases are TGTGCCAGCGCGGGGATTAACTACGAGCAGTACTTC. This translates into CASAGINYEQYF.

The CDR3 loop is CASSLSSSGNTGELFF. CDR3 coding DNA: TGTGCCAGCAGCTTATCTTCTAGCGGGAACACCGGGGAGCTGTTTTTT. The gene calls are TRBV11-3 and TRBJ2-2, with TRBD2 matching over 7 bases. V shed 2 bases, J shed 1 base, and the junction held 4 bases outside the gene matches. This CDR3 comprises 16 residues. From germline, CDR1 is SGHNT and CDR2 YENEEA.

This clonotype was counted only a few times. The chain is built from TRBV20-1 and TRBJ2-1; TRBD2 matches 7 bases. V trimming: 8 bases; J trimming: 0 bases; junction bases outside the gene matches: 10. CDR3 size: 15 residues. Germline-derived CDR1 and CDR2 are DFQATT and SNEGSKA (reference sequence). The CDR3 DNA reads TGCAGTTACCAATGGGGAGGGAGCTCCTACAATGAGCAGTTCTTC. Amino acids: CSYQWGGSSYNEQFF.

At least ten counts were recorded for this clonotype. The chain employs TRBV10-3 and TRBJ2-7, with TRBD1 as a possible D gene (9 bases). CDR3 length: 19 residues. The V end lost 2 bases, the J end lost 3 bases, and 26 bases lay between the germline ends. CDR1 ENHRY and CDR2 SYGVKD come from the germline V gene. The CDR3, as DNA: TGTGCCATCAGTGAGCCGACAGGGGGTCTACAGGCGGGAGGCTACGAGCAGTACTTC. Translation gives CAISEPTGGLQAGGYEQYF.

This clonotype was detected ten times or more. The chain combines TRBV7-6 with TRBJ1-4; 8 nucleotides agree with TRBD1. The CDR3 sequence is 13 residues long. V shed 8 bases, J shed 8 bases, and the junction held 7 bases outside the gene matches. From germline, CDR1 is SGHVS and CDR2 FNYEAQ. The CDR3 DNA reads TGTGCCAGCTCGACAGGGGACGACGAAAAACTGTTTTTT. It translates to CASSTGDDEKLFF.

As concerns this clonotype: At one end the junction does not follow the germline gene, possibly because of a read error. This chain joins TRBV19 and TRBJ2-7; D unclear. Germline V lookup: CDR1 LNHDA, CDR2 SQIVND (reference sequence). This CDR3 comprises 13 residues. The CDR3 region is CASSIRQIYEHYF. CDR3 DNA: TGTGCCAGTAGTATACGGCAGATCTACGAGCATTACTTC.

The genes are TRBV6-6 and TRBJ1-1; no clear D gene. The CDR3 loop spans 13 amino acids. Trimming left V 5 bases short and J 3 bases short, with 10 bases between. CDR1 is MNHNY and CDR2 is SVGAGI in the germline V gene (reference sequence). The CDR3 region is CASSTTLYTEAFF. CDR3 in DNA: TGTGCCAGCAGTACGACCTTATACACTGAAGCTTTCTTT.

The chain couples TRBV29-1 to TRBJ2-1, with 7 bases identical to TRBD2. J was trimmed by 7 bases and V by 0 bases; bases with no gene match: 21. Germline V gene data show CDR1 as SQVTM and CDR2 as ANQGSEA. CDR3 length equals 19 residues. The CDR3 is CSVEDRRDWGSIGGNEQFF. CDR3 nucleotides: TGCAGCGTTGAAGATCGTAGGGACTGGGGGTCTATCGGGGGGAATGAGCAGTTCTTC.

The chain uses TRBV7-9 and TRBJ2-3, with 11 positions matching TRBD1. The CDR3 spans 17 residues. The V and J ends lost 3 bases and 3 bases, in that order; junction bases with no gene match: 8. The germline CDR1 and CDR2 sequences are SEHNR and FQNEAQ (reference sequence). This CDR3 reads CASSFSPGQGATDTQYF. The CDR3 DNA sequence: TGTGCCAGCAGCTTTTCCCCTGGACAGGGGGCAACAGATACGCAGTATTTT.

The chain employs TRBV4-1 and TRBJ1-2; TRBD1 agrees at 11 bases. This CDR3 has 18 residues. V dropped 0 bases and J dropped 1; count of bases not matched to a gene: 7. Germline-derived CDR1 and CDR2 are MGHRA and YSYEKL. CDR3 sequence: CASSQEPGQGGFNYGYTF. In nucleotides, the CDR3 is TGCGCCAGCAGCCAAGAACCGGGACAGGGGGGTTTTAACTATGGCTACACCTTC.

The table lists this clonotype with many counts. The chain couples TRBV5-6 to TRBJ2-7, with a tentative D call TRBD2 (6 bases). From germline, CDR1 is SGHDT and CDR2 YYEEEE. V dropped 4 bases and J dropped 0 bases, with 11 bases sitting between them. The CDR3 is made up of 14 amino acids. In nucleotides, the CDR3 is TGTGCCAGCAGCCATGGGGGGAGCTCCTACGAGCAGTACTTC. Encoded protein: CASSHGGSSYEQYF. Looking up the rest from reference TRBV5-6 and TRBJ2-7 gives the full variable domain: DAGVTQSPTHLIKTRGQQVTLRCSPKSGHDTVSWYQQALGQGPQFIFQYYEEEERQRGNFPDRFSGHQFPNYSSELNVNALLLGDSALYLCASSHGGSSYEQYFGPGTRLTVT.

This clonotype was detected only a few times. V gene TRBV19 combines with J gene TRBJ1-2; no clear D. The V gene's germline CDR1 is LNHDA and CDR2 SQIVND (reference sequence). The CDR3 runs 14 residues. V dropped 1 base and J dropped 8 bases, with 14 bases sitting between them. The CDR3 nucleotides are TGTGCCAGTAGTATAGCCCCGGGTTCGAAAGGCTACACCTTC. This codes for CASSIAPGSKGYTF.

This clonotype has a handful of counts. This chain connects TRBV12-3 or TRBV12-4 to TRBJ1-1; D may be TRBD1 (5 bases). CDR3 length: 12 amino acids. Deletions cut 2 bases from V and 10 bases from J, with 11 bases between. DNA of the CDR3: TGTGCCAGCAGTTTACCGGGACTTGGAGCTTTCTTT. It translates to CASSLPGLGAFF.

The V and J genes are TRBV28 and TRBJ2-7; tentatively, D is TRBD1 (5 bases). This CDR3 has 15 residues. Deletions cut 6 bases from V and 6 bases from J, with 21 bases between. CDR1 MDHEN and CDR2 SYDVKM come from the germline V gene. The CDR3 DNA follows: TGTGCCAGCAGCCACGGCCTGGGGCTAGTCACCGAGCAGTACTTC. Protein product: CASSHGLGLVTEQYF.

This clonotype has only a few counts. The chain carries TRBV28 and TRBJ2-5; tentatively, D is TRBD2 (6 bases). The CDR3 contains 15 residues. Germline-derived CDR1 and CDR2 are MDHEN and SYDVKM. Trimming stripped 6 bases from V and 7 bases from J, with 21 bases between. The CDR3 loop reads CASSLPGAKLGTQYF. DNA of the CDR3: TGTGCCAGCAGCCTACCGGGAGCCAAGTTGGGGACCCAGTACTTC. Supplemented by reference TRBV28 and TRBJ2-5, the full variable domain reads DVKVTQSSRYLVKRTGEKVFLECVQDMDHENMFWYRQDPGLGLRLIYFSYDVKMKEKGDIPEGYSVSREKKERFSLILESASTNQTSMYLCASSLPGAKLGTQYFGPGTRLLVL.

The V call is TRBV6-1, the J call TRBJ1-5; D call uncertain. CDR1 is MNHNS and CDR2 is SASEGT in the germline V gene. The CDR3 length is 19 residues. V lost 7 bases, J lost 3 bases, and 28 bases lay in between. Here the CDR3 reads CASISWGIGTARHNQPQHF. Here the CDR3 DNA reads TGTGCCAGCATTAGTTGGGGAATTGGAACTGCCCGACACAATCAGCCCCAGCATTTT.

To note about this clonotype: Germline is not matched at one junction end, which may reflect a read error. The chain combines TRBV7-2 with TRBJ2-5; 7 bases are a match to TRBD2. CDR1 is SGHTA and CDR2 is FQGNSA in the germline V gene. CDR3 length: 14 residues. CDR3 sequence: CASRKGAGRETQCF. CDR3 in DNA: TGTGCCAGCAGAAAAGGGGCGGGGAGGGAGACCCAGTGCTTC.

This clonotype turned up a few times. The V and J genes are TRBV2 and TRBJ2-1, with a tentative D call TRBD2 (5 bases). V shed 6 bases and J shed 12 bases, with 18 bases lying between them. The length of the CDR3 is 13 residues. The germline gives CDR1 SNHLY, CDR2 FYNNEI. In DNA, the CDR3 is TGTGCCAGCAGGGGAGACCTTCTCCGGGGGCAGTTCTTC. The encoded protein is CASRGDLLRGQFF.